The 14 T cell receptor beta chains below were found in one sample sequenced in a study of blood T cell repertoires in COVID-19. Method: immunoSEQ multiplex PCR; TCRdb's copy keeps in-frame clones and lacks some. Found here are about 50,000 clones, roughly 89% of them singletons; the top ten hold around two fifths. Sequencing was done on a sample of peripheral blood. All receptors derive from a woman aged 55-70 years with COVID-19, enrolled during active disease.

This clone was observed a single time. This chain joins TRBV28 and TRBJ2-7, with D perhaps TRBD1 (5 bases). This CDR3 region has 13 residues. Trimming left V 6 bases short and J 2 bases short, with 11 bases between. Germline V CDR1 and CDR2: MDHEN, SYDVKM. In DNA, the CDR3 is TGTGCCAGCAGCCCCCCGACAGCCTACGAGCAGTACTTC. It translates to CASSPPTAYEQYF.

This chain uses TRBV7-9 with TRBJ2-2, with 9 bases identical to TRBD1. Looked up from germline, CDR1 is SEHNR and CDR2 is FQNEAQ (reference sequence). The CDR3 is 16 amino acids. The ends lost 6 bases at V and 4 bases at J; junction bases unmatched: 9. CDR3 in amino acids: CASSFLQGAGTGELFF. The CDR3 DNA follows: TGTGCCAGCAGTTTCCTACAGGGGGCGGGCACCGGGGAGCTGTTTTTT.

The rearrangement uses TRBV10-3 and TRBJ2-7; the match to TRBD1 covers 7 bases. From germline, CDR1 is ENHRY and CDR2 SYGVKD. The V segment lost 6 bases and the J segment 0 bases; nucleotides outside the gene matches: 5. This CDR3 has 14 residues. CDR3 coding DNA: TGTGCCATCAGCCCTGGGACAGACTCCTACGAGCAGTACTTC. The encoded protein is CAISPGTDSYEQYF.

This clone was picked up one time. The V gene is TRBV10-3, the J gene TRBJ2-7, with 9 bases fitting TRBD1. The CDR3 length is 15 residues. The V gene's germline CDR1 is ENHRY and CDR2 SYGVKD. Losses at the gene ends were 6 bases for V and 7 bases for J; bases not matched to a gene: 13. CDR3: CAISDDRGRGREQYF. CDR3 in DNA: TGTGCCATCAGCGATGACAGGGGGAGAGGACGGGAGCAGTACTTC.

V gene TRBV19 combines with J gene TRBJ1-6; D may be TRBD1 (5 bases). Trimming shortened V by 7 bases and J by 8 bases, and 15 bases separated the two germline ends. CDR3 length: 14 amino acids. Germline V gene lookup returns CDR1 LNHDA and CDR2 SQIVND (reference sequence). The DNA of the CDR3 is TGTGCCAGTACGCCGGAACGGGGGGATTCACCCCTCCACTTT. Protein product: CASTPERGDSPLHF.

The chain uses TRBV5-1 and TRBJ1-2; D is ambiguous. This CDR3 contains 13 residues. CDR1 and CDR2 from the germline V gene are SGHRS and YFSETQ. Trimming pared 0 bases from V and 4 bases from J, leaving 7 bases between. Here the CDR3 reads CASSLGGFYGYTF. The CDR3 bases are TGCGCCAGCAGCTTGGGAGGCTTCTATGGCTACACCTTC.

This chain joins TRBV28 and TRBJ1-1; D gene uncertain. This CDR3 has 13 residues. With 4 bases removed from V and 3 bases from J, the gap between germline ends came to 9 bases. Germline-derived CDR1 and CDR2 are MDHEN and SYDVKM. This chain's CDR3 is CASSSPSDTEAFF. The DNA for the CDR3 is TGTGCCAGCAGTTCCCCTTCCGACACTGAAGCTTTCTTT.

The chain links TRBV7-9 to TRBJ1-6, with a possible D match to TRBD1 (6 bases). Germline V lookup: CDR1 SEHNR, CDR2 FQNEAQ (reference sequence). The CDR3 spans 15 residues. The ends were cut back, 5 bases at V and 5 bases at J, with 13 bases in the middle. The CDR3 here is CASSPRQVDNSPLHF. CDR3 bases: TGTGCCAGCAGCCCACGACAGGTTGATAATTCACCCCTCCACTTT.

CDR3 protein: CASSGGREGYEQYF. The CDR3 DNA sequence: TGTGCCAGCAGTGGGGGAAGGGAGGGCTACGAGCAGTACTTC. V gene TRBV28 combines with J gene TRBJ2-7; 7 nucleotides line up with TRBD2. The CDR3 is 14 residues long. Germline lookup yields CDR1 MDHEN and CDR2 SYDVKM. V gave up 5 bases and J gave up 3 bases; unmatched junction bases: 7.

This chain links TRBV19 with TRBJ1-2; TRBD1 is a possible D gene (5 bases). The CDR3 extends over 14 amino acids. Trimming removed 6 bases from V and 4 bases from J, with 15 bases in between. CDR1 LNHDA and CDR2 SQIVND come from the germline V gene (reference sequence). The CDR3 DNA is TGTGCCAGTAGGGACGAAGGGGTAGGCTATGGCTACACCTTC. It encodes CASRDEGVGYGYTF.

The chain recombines TRBV19 with TRBJ1-3; TRBD1 is a possible D gene (5 bases). The CDR3 has 14 amino acids. Germline V CDR1 and CDR2: LNHDA, SQIVND (reference sequence). The V and J ends lost 8 bases and 0 bases respectively, with 11 bases between them. CDR3 amino acids: CASRLTASGNTIYF. The CDR3 bases are TGTGCCAGTCGCCTGACAGCCTCTGGAAACACCATATATTTT. The entire variable domain, with the rest obtained from reference TRBV19 and TRBJ1-3, is as follows: DGGITQSPKYLFRKEGQNVTLSCEQNLNHDAMYWYRQDPGQGLRLIYYSQIVNDFQKGDIAEGYSVSREKKESFPLTVTSAQKNPTAFYLCASRLTASGNTIYFGEGSWLTVV.

The genes are TRBV28 and TRBJ2-7; a possible D gene is TRBD1 (5 bases). V was clipped by 10 bases and J by 0 bases, with 19 bases between them. CDR1 and CDR2 (germline): MDHEN, SYDVKM. This CDR3 region has 15 residues. The CDR3 loop reads CATLPQGLSSYEQYF. The CDR3 nucleotides are TGTGCCACCCTACCCCAGGGTCTTAGCTCCTACGAGCAGTACTTC.

The rearrangement joins TRBV10-3 to TRBJ1-5, with 8 bases fitting TRBD1. The ends lost 2 bases at V and 6 bases at J; junction bases unmatched: 3. Germline V CDR1 and CDR2: ENHRY, SYGVKD. The CDR3 has 14 amino acids. In DNA form, the CDR3 reads TGTGCCATCAGTGAGACAGGGGGGACTCAGCCCCAGCATTTT. Protein sequence: CAISETGGTQPQHF.

The count of this clone is one. The chain uses TRBV19 and TRBJ2-1, with 7 bases identical to TRBD2. Per germline, CDR1 LNHDA and CDR2 SQIVND (reference sequence). This CDR3 comprises 12 residues. CDR3 sequence (DNA): TGTGCGGCGGGAGACTCCTACAATGAGCAGTTCTTC. This sequence encodes CAAGDSYNEQFF.